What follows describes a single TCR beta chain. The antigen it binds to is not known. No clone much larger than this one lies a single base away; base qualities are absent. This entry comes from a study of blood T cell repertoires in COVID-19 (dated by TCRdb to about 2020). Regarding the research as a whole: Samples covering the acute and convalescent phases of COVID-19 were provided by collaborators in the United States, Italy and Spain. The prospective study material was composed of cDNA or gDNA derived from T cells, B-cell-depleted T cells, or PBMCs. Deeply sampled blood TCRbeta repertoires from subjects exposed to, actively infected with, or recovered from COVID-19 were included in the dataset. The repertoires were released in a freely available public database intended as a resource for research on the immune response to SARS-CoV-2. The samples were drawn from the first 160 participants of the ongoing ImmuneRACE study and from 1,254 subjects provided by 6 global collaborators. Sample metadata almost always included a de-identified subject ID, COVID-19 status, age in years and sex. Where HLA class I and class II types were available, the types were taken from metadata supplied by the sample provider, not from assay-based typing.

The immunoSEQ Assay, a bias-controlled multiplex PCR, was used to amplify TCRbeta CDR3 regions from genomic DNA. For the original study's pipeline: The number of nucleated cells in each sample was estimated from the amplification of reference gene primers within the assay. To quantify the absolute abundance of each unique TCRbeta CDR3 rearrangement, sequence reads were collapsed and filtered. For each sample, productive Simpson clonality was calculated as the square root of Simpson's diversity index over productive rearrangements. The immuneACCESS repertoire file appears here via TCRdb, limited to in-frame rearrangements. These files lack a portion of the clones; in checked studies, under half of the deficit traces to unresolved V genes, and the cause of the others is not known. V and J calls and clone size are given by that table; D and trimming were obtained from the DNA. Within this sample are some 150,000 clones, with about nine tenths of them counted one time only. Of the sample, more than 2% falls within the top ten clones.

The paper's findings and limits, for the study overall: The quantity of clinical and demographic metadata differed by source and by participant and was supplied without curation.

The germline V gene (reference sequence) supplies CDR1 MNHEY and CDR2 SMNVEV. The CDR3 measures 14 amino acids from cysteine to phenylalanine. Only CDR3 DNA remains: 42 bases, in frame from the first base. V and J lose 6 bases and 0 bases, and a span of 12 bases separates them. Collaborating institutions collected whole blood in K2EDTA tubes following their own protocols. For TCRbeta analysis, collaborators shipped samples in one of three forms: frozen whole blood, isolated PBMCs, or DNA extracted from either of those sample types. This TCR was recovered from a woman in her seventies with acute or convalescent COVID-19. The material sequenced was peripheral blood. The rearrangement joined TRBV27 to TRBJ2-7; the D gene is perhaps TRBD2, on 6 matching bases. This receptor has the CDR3 CASRAGGGSYEQYF. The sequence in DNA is TGTGCCAGCAGGGCCGGGGGTGGCTCCTACGAGCAGTACTTC.